This T cell receptor (beta chain) was captured by sequencing in a study of shared clonotypes between healthy human individuals. Study-level information: There were three CD4 naive, three CD4 memory, two CD8 naive and one CD8 memory plates per donor.

Researchers ran the assay at a deep level. Sorted-subset replicate PCR reactions were performed with approximately 190 ng DNA, corresponding to roughly 31,000 T cell genomes. Only in-frame clones appear in the TCRdb table, and some are missing; sequencing was by immunoSEQ multiplex PCR. The sample lists some 2,100,000 clones, 90% to 96% occurring once. This CDR3 region has 14 residues. Looked up from germline, CDR1 is MNHEY and CDR2 is SVGAGI. Trimming pared 5 bases from V and 1 base from J, leaving 11 bases between. Nashville, Tennessee was home to all donors, each a Caucasian adult. The sample was naive CD4+ T cells sorted from blood. Subset in this sample: CD45RA+ positively selected. The chain combines TRBV6-5 with TRBJ1-1, with D possibly being TRBD1 (5 bases). The receptor was isolated from a man in his late teens or twenties in good health. This chain's CDR3 is CASSRGLKNTEAFF. CDR3 nucleotide sequence: TGTGCCAGCAGTAGGGGACTAAAGAACACTGAAGCTTTCTTT.